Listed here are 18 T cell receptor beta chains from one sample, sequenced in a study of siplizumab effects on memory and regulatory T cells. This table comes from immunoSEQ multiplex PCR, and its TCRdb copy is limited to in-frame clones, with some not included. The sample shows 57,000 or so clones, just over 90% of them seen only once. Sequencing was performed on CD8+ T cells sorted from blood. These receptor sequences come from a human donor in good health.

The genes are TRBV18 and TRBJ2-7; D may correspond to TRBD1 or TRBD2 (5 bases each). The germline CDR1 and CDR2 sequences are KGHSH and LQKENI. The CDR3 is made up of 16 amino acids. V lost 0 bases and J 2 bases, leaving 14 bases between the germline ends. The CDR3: CASSPPGVESPYEQYF. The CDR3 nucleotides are TGTGCCAGCTCACCACCGGGGGTGGAGTCCCCCTACGAGCAGTACTTC. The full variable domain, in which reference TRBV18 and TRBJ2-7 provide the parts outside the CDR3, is NAGVMQNPRHLVRRRGQEARLRCSPMKGHSHVYWYRQLPEEGLKFMVYLQKENIIDESGMPKERFSAEFPKEGPSILRIQQVVRGDSAAYFCASSPPGVESPYEQYFGPGTRLTVT.

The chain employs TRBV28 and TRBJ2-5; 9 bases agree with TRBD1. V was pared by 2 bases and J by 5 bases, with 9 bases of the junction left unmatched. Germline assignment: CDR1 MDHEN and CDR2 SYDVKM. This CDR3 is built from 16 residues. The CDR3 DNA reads TGTGCCAGCAGTTTACTAACAGGGGGCGAGCGGGAGACCCAGTACTTC. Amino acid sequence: CASSLLTGGERETQYF.

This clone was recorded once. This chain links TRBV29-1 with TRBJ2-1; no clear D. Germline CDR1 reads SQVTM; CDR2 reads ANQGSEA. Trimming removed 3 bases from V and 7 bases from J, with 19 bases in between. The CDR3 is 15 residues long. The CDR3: CSVEASFGGWNEQFF. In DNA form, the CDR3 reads TGCAGCGTTGAGGCCTCCTTTGGTGGGTGGAATGAGCAGTTCTTC.

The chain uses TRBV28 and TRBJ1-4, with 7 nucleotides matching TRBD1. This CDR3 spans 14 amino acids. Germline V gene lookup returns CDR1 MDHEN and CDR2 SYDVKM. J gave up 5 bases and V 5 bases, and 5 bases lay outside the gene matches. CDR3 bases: TGTGCCAGCAGTCCCGGACAGGCGAATGAAAAACTGTTTTTT. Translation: CASSPGQANEKLFF. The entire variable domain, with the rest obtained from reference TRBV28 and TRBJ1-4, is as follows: DVKVTQSSRYLVKRTGEKVFLECVQDMDHENMFWYRQDPGLGLRLIYFSYDVKMKEKGDIPEGYSVSREKKERFSLILESASTNQTSMYLCASSPGQANEKLFFGSGTQLSVL.

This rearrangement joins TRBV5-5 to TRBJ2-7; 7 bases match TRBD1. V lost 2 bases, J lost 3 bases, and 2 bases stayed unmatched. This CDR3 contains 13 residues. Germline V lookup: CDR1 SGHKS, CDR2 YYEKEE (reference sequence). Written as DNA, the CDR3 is TGTGCCAGCAGCTTAGGGGGCATCTACGAGCAGTACTTC. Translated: CASSLGGIYEQYF.

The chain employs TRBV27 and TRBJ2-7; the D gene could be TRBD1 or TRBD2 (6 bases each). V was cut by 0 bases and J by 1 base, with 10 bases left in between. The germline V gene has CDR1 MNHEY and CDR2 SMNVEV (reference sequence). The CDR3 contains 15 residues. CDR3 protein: CASSLSTGTSYEQYF. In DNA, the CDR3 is TGTGCCAGCAGTTTATCAACAGGGACTTCCTACGAGCAGTACTTC.

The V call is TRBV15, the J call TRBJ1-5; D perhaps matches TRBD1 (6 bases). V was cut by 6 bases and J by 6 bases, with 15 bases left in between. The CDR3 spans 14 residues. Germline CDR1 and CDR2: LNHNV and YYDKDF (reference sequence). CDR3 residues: CATRKTGKGQPQHF. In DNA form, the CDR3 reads TGTGCCACCAGGAAAACAGGGAAAGGTCAGCCCCAGCATTTT.

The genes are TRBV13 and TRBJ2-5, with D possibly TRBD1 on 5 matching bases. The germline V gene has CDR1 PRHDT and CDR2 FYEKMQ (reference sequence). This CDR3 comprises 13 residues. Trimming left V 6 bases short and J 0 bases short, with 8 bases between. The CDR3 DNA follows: TGTGCCAGCAGTGACAGTTACCAAGAGACCCAGTACTTC. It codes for CASSDSYQETQYF.

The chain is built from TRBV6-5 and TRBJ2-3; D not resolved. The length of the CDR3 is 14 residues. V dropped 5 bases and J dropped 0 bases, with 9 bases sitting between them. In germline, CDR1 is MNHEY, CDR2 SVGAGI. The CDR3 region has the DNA TGTGCCAGCAGTCCCATAACTAGCACAGATACGCAGTATTTT. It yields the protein CASSPITSTDTQYF.

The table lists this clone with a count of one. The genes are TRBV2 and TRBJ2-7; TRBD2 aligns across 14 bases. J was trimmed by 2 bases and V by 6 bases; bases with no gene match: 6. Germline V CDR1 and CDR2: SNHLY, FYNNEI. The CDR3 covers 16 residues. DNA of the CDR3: TGTGCCAGCAGGACTTGGACTAGCGGGAGGCCCTACGAGCAGTACTTC. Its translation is CASRTWTSGRPYEQYF.

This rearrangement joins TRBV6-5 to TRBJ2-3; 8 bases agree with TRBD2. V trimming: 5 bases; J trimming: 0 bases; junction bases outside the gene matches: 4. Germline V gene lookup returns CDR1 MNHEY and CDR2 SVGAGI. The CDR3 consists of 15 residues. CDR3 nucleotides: TGTGCCAGCAGTGTATCTAGCGGGAGCACAGATACGCAGTATTTT. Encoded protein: CASSVSSGSTDTQYF.

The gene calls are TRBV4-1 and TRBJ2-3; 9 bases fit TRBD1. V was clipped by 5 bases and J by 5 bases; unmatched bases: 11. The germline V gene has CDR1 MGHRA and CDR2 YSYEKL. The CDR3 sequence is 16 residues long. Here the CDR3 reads CASSSRQGVRGDTQYF. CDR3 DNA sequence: TGCGCCAGCAGCAGTCGACAGGGGGTACGGGGAGATACGCAGTATTTT.

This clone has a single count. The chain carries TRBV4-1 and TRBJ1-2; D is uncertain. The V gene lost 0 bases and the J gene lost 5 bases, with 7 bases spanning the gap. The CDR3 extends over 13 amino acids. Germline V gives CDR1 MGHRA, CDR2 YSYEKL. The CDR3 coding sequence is TGCGCCAGCAGCCAAGATCTGGGATATGGCTACACCTTC. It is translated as CASSQDLGYGYTF.

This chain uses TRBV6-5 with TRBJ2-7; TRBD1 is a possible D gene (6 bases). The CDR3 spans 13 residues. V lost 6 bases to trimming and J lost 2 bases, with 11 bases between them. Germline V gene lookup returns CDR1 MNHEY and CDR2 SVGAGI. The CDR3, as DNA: TGTGCCAGCAGACGAGGACAGACCTACGAGCAGTACTTC. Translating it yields CASRRGQTYEQYF.

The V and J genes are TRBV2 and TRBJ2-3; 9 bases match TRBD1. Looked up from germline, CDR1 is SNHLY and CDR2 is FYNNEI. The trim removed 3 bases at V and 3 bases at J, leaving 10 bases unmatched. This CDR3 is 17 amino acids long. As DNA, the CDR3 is TGTGCCAGCAGTGAGAAACCGGGACAGGGTAAAACAGATACGCAGTATTTT. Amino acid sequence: CASSEKPGQGKTDTQYF. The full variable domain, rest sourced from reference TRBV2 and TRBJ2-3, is EPEVTQTPSHQVTQMGQEVILRCVPISNHLYFYWYRQILGQKVEFLVSFYNNEISEKSEIFDDQFSVERPDGSNFTLKIRSTKLEDSAMYFCASSEKPGQGKTDTQYFGPGTRLTVL.

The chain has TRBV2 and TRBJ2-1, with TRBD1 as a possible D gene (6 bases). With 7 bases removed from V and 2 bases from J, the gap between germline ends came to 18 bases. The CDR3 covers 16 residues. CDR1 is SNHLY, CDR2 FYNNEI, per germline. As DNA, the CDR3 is TGTGCCAGCATTCTGGGGGCAGTTGTGCCCTACAATGAGCAGTTCTTC. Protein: CASILGAVVPYNEQFF.

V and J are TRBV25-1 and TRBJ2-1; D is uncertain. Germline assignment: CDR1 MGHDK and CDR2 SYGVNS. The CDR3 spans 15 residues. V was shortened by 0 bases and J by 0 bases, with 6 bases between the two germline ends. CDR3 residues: CASSEYVSSYNEQFF. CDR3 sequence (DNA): TGTGCCAGCAGTGAATATGTGAGCTCCTACAATGAGCAGTTCTTC.

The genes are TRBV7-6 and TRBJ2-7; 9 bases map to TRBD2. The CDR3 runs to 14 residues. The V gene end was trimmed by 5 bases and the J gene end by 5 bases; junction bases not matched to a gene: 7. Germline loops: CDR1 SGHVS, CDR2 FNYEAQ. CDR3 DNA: TGTGCCAGCAGCCCTGAACTAGCGGGTGACGAGCAGTACTTC. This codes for CASSPELAGDEQYF. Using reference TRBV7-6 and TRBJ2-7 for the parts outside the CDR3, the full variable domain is GAGVSQSPRYKVTKRGQDVALRCDPISGHVSLYWYRQALGQGPEFLTYFNYEAQQDKSGLPNDRFSAERPEGSISTLTIQRTEQRDSAMYRCASSPELAGDEQYFGPGTRLTVT.